What follows are 9 T cell receptor beta chains derived from one specimen sequenced in a study of shared clonotypes between healthy human individuals (TCRdb year 2020). To prepare the library, the immunoSEQ multiplex PCR assay was applied. TCRdb provides this immuneACCESS table in a form limited to in-frame rearrangements. Some clones are lacking; in checked studies, under half of them reflect an unresolved V gene, and why the rest are absent is not known. The sample yields around 500,000 clones; 75% to 85% were counted once. Clones ranked in the top ten supply under 15% of the sample. The sample taken for sequencing was PBMCs. These receptors were collected from a middle-aged woman in good health. Some clones in this sample may be carry-over from other donors' samples.

CDR3 bases: TGTGCCAGCAGCCACACGGGACTAGCGGATTCGGAGACCCAGTACTTC. This encodes CASSHTGLADSETQYF. V and J are TRBV7-9 and TRBJ2-5, with 11 bases that match TRBD2. Germline CDR1 reads SEHNR; CDR2 reads FQNEAQ (reference sequence). The V gene end was trimmed by 5 bases and the J gene end by 5 bases; junction bases not matched to a gene: 10. The CDR3 loop spans 16 amino acids. Drawing the rest from reference TRBV7-9 and TRBJ2-5, the complete variable domain is DTGVSQNPRHKITKRGQNVTFRCDPISEHNRLYWYRQTLGQGPEFLTYFQNEAQLEKSRLLSDRFSAERPKGSFSTLEIQRTEQGDSAMYLCASSHTGLADSETQYFGPGTRLLVL.

This chain uses TRBV30 with TRBJ2-5, with D hard to call. Germline V gene lookup returns CDR1 GTSNPN and CDR2 SVGIG (reference sequence). Trimming left V 3 bases short and J 2 bases short, with 10 bases between. The CDR3 is made up of 13 amino acids. The CDR3 DNA is TGTGCCTGGAGCGTCGGGTTGCAAGAGACCCAGTACTTC. Its protein is CAWSVGLQETQYF.

This clone appeared a few times. The chain recombines TRBV10-2 with TRBJ2-3; D possibly matches TRBD1 or TRBD2 (6 bases each). The CDR3 runs to 15 residues. The V and J ends lost 8 bases and 3 bases respectively, with 18 bases between them. Per the germline V gene, CDR1 is WSHSY and CDR2 is SAAADI. For the CDR3, the DNA is TGCGCCAGCGCCCGAGGGGTAGGGGGGACAGATACGCAGTATTTT. Protein sequence: CASARGVGGTDTQYF.

This clone was found many times. V is TRBV18 and J is TRBJ1-1, with D unclear. V was cut by 0 bases and J by 12 bases, with 20 bases left in between. CDR3 length: 15 residues. The germline gives CDR1 KGHSH, CDR2 LQKENI. The CDR3 DNA follows: TGTGCCAGCTCACCACCGTTGGCTGGCAGACTTGAGACTTTCTTT. Translating it yields CASSPPLAGRLETFF.

The chain couples TRBV7-3 to TRBJ1-4, with D hard to call. CDR3 length: 18 residues. V lost 1 base and J 0 bases, leaving 15 bases between the germline ends. Germline values: CDR1 SGHTA, CDR2 FQGTGA. The CDR3 DNA is TGTGCCAGCAGCTTAAGAATTCGGCAGACACCAACTAATGAAAAACTGTTTTTT. Its translation is CASSLRIRQTPTNEKLFF.

Concerning this clone itself: One end of the junction varies from germline; a read error may be responsible. V usage is TRBV19 and J usage is TRBJ2-7; TRBD1 agrees at 9 bases. CDR1 and CDR2 (germline): LNHDA, SQIVND (reference sequence). The CDR3 consists of 12 residues. For the CDR3, the DNA is TGTGCCAGTACCGGGACAGGGTACGAGCGGTACTTC. Translating gives CASTGTGYERYF.

In its sample, this clone was seen many times. The V call is TRBV14, the J call TRBJ2-1, with D unclear. V lost 2 bases and J lost 5, with 1 base in between. Looked up from germline, CDR1 is SGHDN and CDR2 is FVKESK. The CDR3 contains 11 residues. The CDR3 DNA follows: TGTGCCAGCAGCCAAAACAATGAGCAGTTCTTC. It encodes CASSQNNEQFF.

The rearrangement links TRBV6-5 to TRBJ2-7; D may be TRBD1 or TRBD2 (5 bases each). CDR1 is MNHEY and CDR2 is SVGAGI in the germline V gene. This CDR3 has 14 residues. V gave up 5 bases and J gave up 2 bases, with 13 bases separating them. CDR3 loop: CASSIRDGTYEQYF. DNA of the CDR3: TGTGCCAGCAGTATCCGGGACGGCACCTACGAGCAGTACTTC.

The chain carries TRBV18 and TRBJ2-2; 7 bases line up with TRBD2. This CDR3 comprises 17 residues. CDR1 is KGHSH and CDR2 is LQKENI in the germline V gene. Losses at the gene ends were 0 bases for V and 4 bases for J; bases not matched to a gene: 8. The CDR3: CASSPPYTSGGTGELFF. CDR3 bases: TGTGCCAGCTCACCACCGTACACTTCGGGGGGCACCGGGGAGCTGTTTTTT.